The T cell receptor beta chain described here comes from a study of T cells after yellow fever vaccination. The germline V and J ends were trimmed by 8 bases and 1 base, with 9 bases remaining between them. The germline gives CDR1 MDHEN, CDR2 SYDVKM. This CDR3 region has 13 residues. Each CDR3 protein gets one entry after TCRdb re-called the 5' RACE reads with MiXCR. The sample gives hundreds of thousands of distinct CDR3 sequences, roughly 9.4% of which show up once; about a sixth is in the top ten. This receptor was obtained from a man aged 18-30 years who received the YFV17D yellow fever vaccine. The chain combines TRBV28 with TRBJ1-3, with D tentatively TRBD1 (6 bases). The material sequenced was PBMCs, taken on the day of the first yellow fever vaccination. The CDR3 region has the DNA TGTGCCAGCGGGGGGCAATCTGGAAACACCATATATTTT. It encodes CASGGQSGNTIYF.